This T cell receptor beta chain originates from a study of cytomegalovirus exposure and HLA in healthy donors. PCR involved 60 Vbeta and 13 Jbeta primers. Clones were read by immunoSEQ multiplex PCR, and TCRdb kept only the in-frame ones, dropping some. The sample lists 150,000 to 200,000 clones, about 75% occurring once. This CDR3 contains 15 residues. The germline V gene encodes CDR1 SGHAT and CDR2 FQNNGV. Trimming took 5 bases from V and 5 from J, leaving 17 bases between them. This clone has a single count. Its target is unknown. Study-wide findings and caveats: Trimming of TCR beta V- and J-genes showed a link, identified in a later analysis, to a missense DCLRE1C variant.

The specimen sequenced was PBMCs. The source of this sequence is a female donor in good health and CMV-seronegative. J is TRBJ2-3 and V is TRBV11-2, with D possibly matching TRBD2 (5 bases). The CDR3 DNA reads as TGTGCCAGCAGCCCCCATTCCGGGGAGAGAGATACGCAGTATTTT. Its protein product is CASSPHSGERDTQYF. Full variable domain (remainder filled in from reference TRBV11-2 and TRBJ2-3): EAGVAQSPRYKIIEKRQSVAFWCNPISGHATLYWYQQILGQGPKLLIQFQNNGVVDDSQLPKDRFSAERLKGVDSTLKIQPAKLEDSAVYLCASSPHSGERDTQYFGPGTRLTVL.